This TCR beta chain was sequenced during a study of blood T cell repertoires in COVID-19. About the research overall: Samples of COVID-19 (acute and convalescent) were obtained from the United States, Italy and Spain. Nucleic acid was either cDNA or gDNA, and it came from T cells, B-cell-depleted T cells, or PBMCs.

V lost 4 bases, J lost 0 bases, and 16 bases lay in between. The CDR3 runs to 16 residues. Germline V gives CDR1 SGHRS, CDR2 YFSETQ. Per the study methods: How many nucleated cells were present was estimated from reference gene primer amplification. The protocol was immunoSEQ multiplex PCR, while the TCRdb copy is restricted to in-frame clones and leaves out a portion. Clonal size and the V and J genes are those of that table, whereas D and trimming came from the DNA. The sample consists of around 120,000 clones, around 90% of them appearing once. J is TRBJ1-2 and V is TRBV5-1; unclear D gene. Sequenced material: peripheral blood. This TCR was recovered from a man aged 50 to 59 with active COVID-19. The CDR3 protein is CASSTLTQTSNYGYTF. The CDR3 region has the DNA TGCGCCAGCAGCACGCTGACACAAACCTCTAACTATGGCTACACCTTC.